The T cell receptor (beta chain) under discussion was sequenced for a study of control samples from healthy donors and cancer patients (dated by TCRdb to the early 2020s). From the germline V gene (reference sequence), CDR1 is MNHNY and CDR2 is SVGAGI. V loses 1 base of germline sequence and J loses 7 bases, and the interval between the two ends is 11 bases. The CDR3 sequence holds 15 residues, the cysteine and phenylalanine included. Just the 45-base CDR3 DNA is kept, in frame starting at base 1. Library generation was performed with the immunoSEQ multiplex PCR assay. In TCRdb, the immuneACCESS table is reduced to in-frame sequences with V and J assigned. These tables do not hold every clone; where another copy was compared, an unresolved V gene accounts for under half, and the others remain unexplained. Counted in this sample were around 120,000 clones; approximately 90% of them appeared once. Around 2.5% of the sample belongs to the ten largest clones.

Regarding this clone: What antigen it recognizes has not been identified. No base qualities exist here, and no much larger clone lies one base off it.

This receptor was obtained from a woman in her sixties or seventies in good health. The sequenced material came from blood. The receptor chain draws on TRBV6-6 and TRBJ1-6, with no confident D gene call. The bases read TGTGCCAGCAGTTACTATCAGGCGGGGAATTCACCCCTCCACTTT. It codes for CASSYYQAGNSPLHF.